Here is one TCR beta chain with its context. Its specificity is not known. The CDR3 loop spans 17 amino acids. Germline CDR1 reads GTSNPN; CDR2 reads SVGIG (reference sequence). V was pared by 1 base and J by 1 base, with 14 bases between. The data are from a study of cytomegalovirus exposure and HLA in healthy donors. Points from the study as a whole: In vitro assays verified that three CMV-associated chains recognized CMV antigens specifically.

The repertoire was sequenced with immunoSEQ multiplex PCR; TCRdb's copy has only in-frame clones and lacks some. This repertoire shows roughly 330,000 clones, about nine tenths found once; its top ten account for approximately 1.1%. The sequenced material came from PBMCs. The sequence came from a woman aged 25-40 years in good health and CMV-seropositive. V is TRBV30 and J is TRBJ1-6; a possible D gene is TRBD1 (6 bases). This chain's CDR3 is CAWSAQGAISYNSPLHF. Written as DNA, the CDR3 is TGTGCCTGGAGTGCACAGGGAGCGATATCCTATAATTCACCCCTCCACTTT.